This TCR beta chain was documented in a study of OX40 agonist ivuxolimab in advanced cancers. Germline V gives CDR1 SGHRS, CDR2 YFSETQ. V trimming: 4 bases; J trimming: 2 bases; junction bases outside the gene matches: 11. CDR3 size: 17 residues. Repertoires were generated with immunoSEQ multiplex PCR, while TCRdb's copy carries only in-frame clones and drops some. The sample includes about 39,000 clones, 80% to 95% of them seen just once. The receptor was isolated from an adult with an advanced solid tumor such as melanoma, head and neck, liver or kidney cancer. V usage is TRBV5-1 and J usage is TRBJ1-5; 8 nucleotides align to TRBD1. The sample consisted of CD4+ or CD8+ T cells sorted from blood, taken in a trial of the OX40 agonist ivuxolimab. This CDR3 reads CASSVFLGQGGNQPQHF. As DNA, the CDR3 is TGCGCCAGCAGCGTTTTTCTTGGACAGGGCGGCAATCAGCCCCAGCATTTT.